The T cell receptor beta chain under discussion was sequenced for a study of blood T cells in healthy people across ages. The authors ran a second PCR of roughly 6 to 12 cycles using a sample-barcoded 5' primer and a J-beta primer mix. TCRdb re-called the 5' RACE reads through MiXCR, storing one row per CDR3 protein. The table has 1,300,000 or so distinct CDR3 sequences, 59% seen once. The people who gave samples were healthy Caucasians from Russia, aged roughly 6 to 95. The source material was blood. This TCR came from a man aged 18 to 29 in good health.

The DNA of the CDR3 is TGTGCCAGCAGTTTTAAGGATGAGACCGAGCAGTACTTC. Amino acid sequence: CASSFKDETEQYF. This chain joins TRBV12-3 or TRBV12-4 and TRBJ2-7; no reliable D call. V was cut by 3 bases and J by 6 bases, with 12 bases left in between. The CDR3 runs to 13 residues.